The next 10 T cell receptor beta chains were all read from a single sample in a study of PD-1 blockade in classical Hodgkin lymphoma. Time point of the sample: newly diagnosed, previously untreated cHL patient sample. The study isolated CD8+ T cells from thawed PBMCs by magnetic negative selection. TCRdb keeps only in-frame clones here, not all; method: immunoSEQ multiplex PCR. The top ten clones hold around 16% of a sample with fewer than 4,000 clones, approximately 80% of them seen once. The sample was CD8+ T cells from blood. The receptors come from a human donor with classical Hodgkin lymphoma.

J is TRBJ2-3 and V is TRBV19; 7 bases align to TRBD2. The germline V gene encodes CDR1 LNHDA and CDR2 SQIVND (reference sequence). The ends lost 3 bases at V and 2 bases at J; junction bases unmatched: 5. CDR3 size: 15 residues. CDR3 in amino acids: CASSIGLGHTDTQYF. The CDR3 nucleotides read TGTGCCAGTAGTATTGGACTAGGTCACACAGATACGCAGTATTTT.

The chain joins TRBV5-6 to TRBJ2-7; 10 nucleotides agree with TRBD1. The V gene end was trimmed by 0 bases and the J gene end by 5 bases; junction bases not matched to a gene: 2. Germline-derived CDR1 and CDR2 are SGHDT and YYEEEE. CDR3 length equals 14 residues. CDR3 sequence (DNA): TGTGCCAGCAGCTTGGGGGGACAGGGGAACGAGCAGTACTTC. It specifies CASSLGGQGNEQYF.

In this sample, this clone turned up a few times. V and J are TRBV5-4 and TRBJ1-2; 9 nucleotides align to TRBD1. Trimming took 3 bases from V and 8 from J; bases not matched to a gene: 11. The CDR3 loop spans 15 amino acids. CDR1 and CDR2 (germline): SGHNT, YYREEE (reference sequence). DNA of the CDR3: TGTGCCAGCAGCTGGGACAGGGAGTTATTTGGAGGCTACACCTTC. It codes for CASSWDRELFGGYTF. Variable domain in full (rest from reference TRBV5-4 and TRBJ1-2): ETGVTQSPTHLIKTRGQQVTLRCSSQSGHNTVSWYQQALGQGPQFIFQYYREEENGRGNFPPRFSGLQFPNYSSELNVNALELDDSALYLCASSWDRELFGGYTFGSGTRLTVV.

In this sample, this clone turned up a few times. J is TRBJ1-1 and V is TRBV29-1; possibly TRBD1 for D (5 bases). The CDR3 totals 12 residues. V lost 3 bases and J lost 6, with 11 bases in between. Germline CDR1 and CDR2: SQVTM and ANQGSEA. The CDR3 protein is CSVDGGSAEAFF. DNA for the CDR3: TGCAGCGTTGACGGGGGATCCGCTGAAGCTTTCTTT. Drawing the rest from reference TRBV29-1 and TRBJ1-1, the complete variable domain is SAVISQKPSRDICQRGTSLTIQCQVDSQVTMMFWYRQQPGQSLTLIATANQGSEATYESGFVIDKFPISRPNLTFSTLTVSNMSPEDSSIYLCSVDGGSAEAFFGQGTRLTVV.

This chain joins TRBV5-1 and TRBJ1-2; D is ambiguous. Per germline, CDR1 SGHRS and CDR2 YFSETQ. This CDR3 has 11 residues. V dropped 0 bases and J dropped 5 bases, with 2 bases sitting between them. CDR3 bases: TGCGCCAGCAGCTTGGGGTATGGCTACACCTTC. Translated, it gives CASSLGYGYTF.

The gene calls are TRBV28 and TRBJ2-3, with 7 bases identical to TRBD2. Germline V gives CDR1 MDHEN, CDR2 SYDVKM. This CDR3 region has 16 residues. V lost 0 bases and J lost 2; bases outside the gene matches: 5. The CDR3 nucleotides are TGTGCCAGCAGTTTATGGACGGGAGGAGCCACAGATACGCAGTATTTT. Protein: CASSLWTGGATDTQYF.

V gene TRBV9 combines with J gene TRBJ2-5; a possible D gene is TRBD1 (5 bases). The CDR3 totals 15 residues. Trimming took 0 bases from V and 5 from J, leaving 14 bases between them. Germline-derived CDR1 and CDR2 are SGDLS and YYNGEE. CDR3 amino acids: CASSVEGSEGETQYF. As DNA, the CDR3 is TGTGCCAGCAGCGTAGAGGGGTCAGAAGGGGAGACCCAGTACTTC.

The rearrangement uses TRBV5-1 and TRBJ2-1, with D uncertain. Germline CDR1 reads SGHRS; CDR2 reads YFSETQ. This CDR3 region has 15 residues. Trimming took 4 bases from V and 0 from J, leaving 11 bases between them. The CDR3 loop is CASSAKSSSYNEQFF. The CDR3, as DNA: TGCGCCAGCAGCGCCAAGTCGAGCTCCTACAATGAGCAGTTCTTC.

This clone was seen a few times. The same CDR3 is also encoded by other DNA sequences in this sample. This chain connects TRBV19 to TRBJ2-1; 8 bases are a match to TRBD2. This CDR3 has 14 residues. Trimming at V came to 1 base and at J to 7 bases, leaving 3 bases not matched to a gene. Germline assignment: CDR1 LNHDA and CDR2 SQIVND (reference sequence). In DNA form, the CDR3 reads TGTGCCAGTAGTATAGCGGGAGGGCCGAATGAGCAGTTCTTC. It translates to CASSIAGGPNEQFF.

The chain carries TRBV4-1 and TRBJ2-3, with 11 nucleotides matching TRBD2. This CDR3 region has 16 residues. Germline V gene data show CDR1 as MGHRA and CDR2 as YSYEKL. V shed 4 bases, J shed 2 bases, and the junction held 5 bases outside the gene matches. CDR3 amino acids: CASSLGTSGFTDTQYF. The CDR3 DNA follows: TGCGCCAGCAGCCTTGGGACTAGCGGTTTCACAGATACGCAGTATTTT.